The 18 T cell receptor beta chains given below trace back to one sample, sequenced in a study of CD8 T cells in Susac syndrome. A quantity of about 0.5 to 1 ug RNA underwent reverse transcription using random hexamers. One entry per CDR3 protein results from TCRdb running MiXCR on the immunoSEQ multiplex PCR reads. Of 20,000 or so distinct CDR3 sequences listed, roughly 95% are singletons. What was sequenced was CD8+ T cells from PBMCs. All receptors derive from a human donor in good health.

The chain recombines TRBV9 with TRBJ2-7; possible D gene TRBD2, 6 bases. The CDR3 spans 15 residues. Germline V CDR1 and CDR2: SGDLS, YYNGEE. V lost 3 bases and J 3 bases, leaving 16 bases between the germline ends. The CDR3 bases are TGTGCCAGCAGCGCCTTTCTAGCGTACTTCTACGAGCAGTACGTC. Residues: CASSAFLAYFYEQYV.

The CDR3 region has the DNA TGTGCCAGCAGCTTTATGGGGCTGACTAACTATGGCTACACCTTC. Amino acids: CASSFMGLTNYGYTF. The chain joins TRBV7-9 to TRBJ1-2; TRBD1 is a possible D gene (5 bases). Germline CDR1 is SEHNR and CDR2 is FQNEAQ (reference sequence). V was trimmed by 3 bases and J by 0 bases, leaving 11 bases between them. This CDR3 has 15 residues.

This chain connects TRBV7-9 to TRBJ2-1; D ambiguous. This CDR3 comprises 11 residues. V was shortened by 1 base and J by 9 bases, with 4 bases between the two germline ends. Germline values: CDR1 SEHNR, CDR2 FQNEAQ (reference sequence). Here the CDR3 DNA reads TGTGCCAGCAGCTTAGTTGGTGAGCAGTTCTTC. This gives the protein CASSLVGEQFF.

The genes are TRBV2 and TRBJ2-5; 7 nucleotides match TRBD1. CDR3 length: 16 amino acids. Germline V CDR1 and CDR2: SNHLY, FYNNEI. After removal of 5 bases from V and 0 bases from J, the junction contained 9 bases not matched to a gene. Here the CDR3 DNA reads TGTGCCAGCAGTCCACGACAGGGCAGAGACCAAGAGACCCAGTACTTC. Protein: CASSPRQGRDQETQYF. The whole variable domain, filled in from reference TRBV2 and TRBJ2-5, reads EPEVTQTPSHQVTQMGQEVILRCVPISNHLYFYWYRQILGQKVEFLVSFYNNEISEKSEIFDDQFSVERPDGSNFTLKIRSTKLEDSAMYFCASSPRQGRDQETQYFGPGTRLLVL.

The chain uses TRBV28 and TRBJ2-7; possibly TRBD2 for D (5 bases). Germline CDR1 is MDHEN and CDR2 is SYDVKM. The CDR3 loop spans 15 amino acids. Trimming removed 1 base at V and 3 bases at J, with 13 bases between. The DNA of the CDR3 is TGTGCCAGCAGTTTATTTTTTTCGGCGGGCTACGAGCAGTACTTC. Translation: CASSLFFSAGYEQYF. Together with reference TRBV28 and TRBJ2-7, the CDR3 gives the full variable domain: DVKVTQSSRYLVKRTGEKVFLECVQDMDHENMFWYRQDPGLGLRLIYFSYDVKMKEKGDIPEGYSVSREKKERFSLILESASTNQTSMYLCASSLFFSAGYEQYFGPGTRLTVT.

The chain combines TRBV12-5 with TRBJ2-1, with 7 positions matching TRBD2. The germline CDR1 and CDR2 sequences are LGHNT and FRNRAP. With 5 bases clipped from V and 5 bases from J, the junction kept 6 bases outside the gene matches. The CDR3 has 14 residues. CDR3 amino acids: CASGPSLADNEQFF. CDR3 nucleotide sequence: TGTGCTAGTGGTCCGTCGCTAGCGGACAATGAGCAGTTCTTC.

V and J are TRBV7-2 and TRBJ2-3; D is undetermined. The V end lost 5 bases, the J end lost 0 bases, and 6 bases lay between the germline ends. The CDR3 covers 13 residues. In germline, CDR1 is SGHTA, CDR2 FQGNSA. The CDR3 nucleotides read TGTGCCAGCAGCCCGGCCAGCACAGATACGCAGTATTTT. Residues: CASSPASTDTQYF.

The chain recombines TRBV30 with TRBJ1-1; D might be TRBD1 (5 bases). CDR1 and CDR2 from the germline V gene are GTSNPN and SVGIG (reference sequence). V lost 6 bases and J 1 base, leaving 21 bases between the germline ends. The CDR3 spans 16 residues. CDR3: CACILVGLRKNTEAFF. The CDR3 DNA reads as TGTGCCTGTATCTTGGTGGGACTGCGCAAGAACACTGAAGCTTTCTTT.

The rearrangement joins TRBV12-3 or TRBV12-4 to TRBJ2-1; perhaps TRBD1 as D (6 bases). This CDR3 region has 14 residues. V was trimmed by 5 bases and J by 8 bases, leaving 16 bases between them. CDR3 region: CASSPTGYYDEQFF. Here the CDR3 DNA reads TGTGCCAGCAGTCCCACAGGGTATTATGATGAGCAGTTCTTC.

The chain is built from TRBV29-1 and TRBJ2-1; no reliable D call. CDR1 is SQVTM and CDR2 is ANQGSEA in the germline V gene. This CDR3 contains 10 residues. V dropped 4 bases and J dropped 10 bases, with 8 bases sitting between them. CDR3 loop: CSVGRGEQFF. DNA for the CDR3: TGCAGCGTTGGGCGCGGCGAGCAGTTCTTC.

This sequence joins TRBV9 and TRBJ2-3; 14 bases are shared with TRBD2. The CDR3 is 16 amino acids. From germline, CDR1 is SGDLS and CDR2 YYNGEE. Losses at the gene ends were 4 bases for V and 5 bases for J; bases not matched to a gene: 6. The CDR3 loop reads CASSYPGLAGVDTQYF. CDR3 DNA: TGTGCCAGCAGCTACCCGGGACTAGCGGGAGTAGATACGCAGTATTTT.

In its sample, this clonotype was seen a few times. The gene calls are TRBV29-1 and TRBJ2-7, with no clear D. The V end was cut by 4 bases, the J end by 2 bases, with 12 bases between. Germline V gene data show CDR1 as SQVTM and CDR2 as ANQGSEA. The CDR3 contains 13 residues. This CDR3 reads CSVAASGPYEQYF. The DNA for the CDR3 is TGCAGCGTTGCGGCGAGTGGACCCTACGAGCAGTACTTC.

J is TRBJ2-6 and V is TRBV16; D unclear. Trimming pared 0 bases from V and 0 bases from J, leaving 6 bases between. The germline gives CDR1 KGHSY, CDR2 FQNENV. The length of the CDR3 is 16 residues. The CDR3, as DNA: TGTGCCAGCAGCCAATCCCTTCTCTCTGGGGCCAACGTCCTGACTTTC. Encoded protein: CASSQSLLSGANVLTF.

The gene calls are TRBV7-2 and TRBJ1-2, with TRBD1 matching over 8 bases. From germline, CDR1 is SGHTA and CDR2 FQGNSA. CDR3 length equals 14 residues. J was trimmed by 6 bases and V by 7 bases; bases with no gene match: 10. The CDR3 DNA is TGTGCCAGCACCCCGGACAGGGCGTGGAATGGCTACACCTTC. Residues: CASTPDRAWNGYTF.

The chain recombines TRBV10-3 with TRBJ2-1; tentatively, D is TRBD1 (5 bases). Germline-derived CDR1 and CDR2 are ENHRY and SYGVKD. V lost 3 bases and J lost 2, with 11 bases in between. The CDR3 is 15 amino acids. The CDR3 protein is CAISEGQGPYNEQFF. CDR3 DNA sequence: TGTGCCATCAGTGAAGGTCAGGGCCCCTACAATGAGCAGTTCTTC.

The V and J genes are TRBV27 and TRBJ2-7; 8 nucleotides line up with TRBD2. CDR1 and CDR2 from the germline V gene are MNHEY and SMNVEV (reference sequence). The junction had 10 bases not matched to a gene; V was cut back by 6 bases and J by 0 bases. There are 16 residues in the CDR3. CDR3 protein: CASSFSAGAASYEQYF. The CDR3, as DNA: TGTGCCAGCAGCTTCTCAGCGGGAGCCGCCTCCTACGAGCAGTACTTC.

The V call is TRBV9, the J call TRBJ2-7; D possibly uses TRBD1 or TRBD2 (5 bases each). The germline V gene has CDR1 SGDLS and CDR2 YYNGEE. Trimming pared 2 bases from V and 0 bases from J, leaving 9 bases between. This CDR3 comprises 14 residues. CDR3 DNA sequence: TGTGCCAGCAGCGTGGGGGATTCCTCCTACGAGCAGTACTTC. Amino acid sequence: CASSVGDSSYEQYF.

Details on this clonotype: At one of its ends the junction is not consistent with the germline gene, which may arise from a read error. The chain carries TRBV28 and TRBJ2-1, with a possible D match to TRBD1 (5 bases). The germline V gene encodes CDR1 MDHEN and CDR2 SYDVKM. The CDR3 length is 11 residues. CDR3 in DNA: TGTGCCAGCAGTTTACCCCGAGAACAGGTCTTC. It specifies CASSLPREQVF.